Below are 29 T cell receptor beta chains sequenced from a single sample in a study of blood T cells in healthy people across ages. Primers used in a second PCR of roughly 7 to 12 cycles were a sample-barcoded 5' primer and a J-beta primer mix. TCRdb itself ran the 5' RACE reads through MiXCR, one entry per CDR3 protein. The sample lists 600,000 to 1,000,000 distinct CDR3 sequences, roughly 25% seen once, with 3.7% in the top ten. The same specimen was also included in a second study, on T cells of mothers and their children.

The sequenced sample was blood. Receptors were obtained from a boy younger than 18 in good health.

The V and J genes are TRBV5-1 and TRBJ2-3, with D possibly being TRBD2 (6 bases). CDR1 SGHRS and CDR2 YFSETQ come from the germline V gene. The CDR3 is 13 amino acids. With 0 bases removed from V and 8 bases from J, the gap between germline ends came to 10 bases. DNA of the CDR3: TGCGCCAGCAGCTTGGGCGGGGAACCTACGCAGTATTTT. It encodes CASSLGGEPTQYF.

The table lists this clonotype with a few counts. The chain employs TRBV28 and TRBJ2-4; perhaps D is TRBD1 or TRBD2 (5 bases each). CDR3 size: 15 residues. CDR1 and CDR2 (germline): MDHEN, SYDVKM. The V gene lost 4 bases and the J gene lost 1 base, with 11 bases spanning the gap. Here the CDR3 DNA reads TGTGCCAGCAGTTCCCGACGGGACGCCAAAAACATTCAGTACTTC. It yields the protein CASSSRRDAKNIQYF.

This chain links TRBV5-1 with TRBJ2-1; 13 nucleotides agree with TRBD2. This CDR3 has 17 amino acids. Germline V gives CDR1 SGHRS, CDR2 YFSETQ. V lost 6 bases and J lost 0; bases outside the gene matches: 6. The CDR3 DNA is TGCGCCAGCACCCTGACTAGCGGGGGGAGCTCCTACAATGAGCAGTTCTTC. It yields the protein CASTLTSGGSSYNEQFF.

This clonotype came up a few times. The chain is built from TRBV6-5 and TRBJ2-3; tentatively, D is TRBD1 (6 bases). Germline V gene lookup returns CDR1 MNHEY and CDR2 SVGAGI. V was pared by 2 bases and J by 4 bases, with 10 bases between. There are 14 residues in the CDR3. Here the CDR3 reads CASSYGQTSDTQYF. In DNA, the CDR3 is TGTGCCAGCAGTTACGGACAGACATCAGATACGCAGTATTTT.

This clonotype was detected only once. The V and J genes are TRBV12-3 or TRBV12-4 and TRBJ1-2; 7 bases align to TRBD1. The CDR3 consists of 13 residues. The J segment lost 10 bases and the V segment lost 5 bases, leaving 10 bases of the junction unmatched. This CDR3 reads CASSKPGGRDYTF. CDR3 sequence (DNA): TGTGCCAGCAGTAAACCAGGGGGTAGGGACTACACCTTC.

This chain links TRBV27 with TRBJ2-1; D not resolved. CDR1 MNHEY and CDR2 SMNVEV come from the germline V gene (reference sequence). The CDR3 runs to 15 residues. V lost 3 bases and J lost 5, with 14 bases in between. The CDR3 here is CASSLAPMSHNEQFF. DNA for the CDR3: TGTGCCAGCAGTTTGGCCCCGATGAGCCACAATGAGCAGTTCTTC.

This clonotype was recorded a few times. The V call is TRBV7-9, the J call TRBJ2-5; D may be TRBD2 (6 bases). Germline lookup yields CDR1 SEHNR and CDR2 FQNEAQ (reference sequence). The CDR3 is 15 amino acids. Trimming cost V 2 bases and J 4 bases, with 14 bases left between them. The CDR3 DNA reads TGTGCCAGCAGCTTATTGGAGGGGCAGGGAGAGACCCAGTACTTC. Translation: CASSLLEGQGETQYF.

The chain uses TRBV28 and TRBJ1-4; D remains ambiguous. Per the germline V gene, CDR1 is MDHEN and CDR2 is SYDVKM. The V end lost 5 bases, the J end lost 8 bases, and 15 bases lay between the germline ends. This CDR3 comprises 14 residues. CDR3 loop: CASSPSTRGEKLFF. CDR3 bases: TGTGCCAGCAGTCCCTCCACGAGAGGGGAAAAACTGTTTTTT.

CDR3 DNA sequence: TGTGCCAGCAGTTTTATGGGGACCCAGTACTTC. Protein sequence: CASSFMGTQYF. The chain joins TRBV12-3 or TRBV12-4 to TRBJ2-5; D call uncertain. The CDR3 extends over 11 amino acids. The V end lost 3 bases, the J end lost 7 bases, and 6 bases lay between the germline ends.

The V call is TRBV25-1, the J call TRBJ1-2; maybe TRBD1 (5 bases). The V gene lost 6 bases and the J gene lost 7 bases, with 12 bases spanning the gap. CDR1 is MGHDK, CDR2 SYGVNS, per germline. This CDR3 spans 12 amino acids. CDR3 protein: CASRQEVGGYTF. For the CDR3, the DNA is TGTGCCAGCAGACAGGAAGTGGGTGGCTACACCTTC.

This clonotype was recorded at least ten times. This rearrangement joins TRBV7-2 to TRBJ2-5, with D perhaps TRBD2 (5 bases). The J call may be incorrect, as the DNA end agrees better with TRBJ2-1. There are 13 residues in the CDR3. Germline CDR1 and CDR2: SGHTA and FQGNSA. CDR3 residues: CASSLGPGDEQFF. The DNA for the CDR3 is TGTGCCAGCAGCTTAGGTCCCGGGGATGAGCAGTTCTTC.

The rearrangement joins TRBV7-9 to TRBJ2-2; 9 nucleotides agree with TRBD1. Trimming took 1 base from V and 3 from J; bases not matched to a gene: 9. The CDR3 runs 18 residues. Looked up from germline, CDR1 is SEHNR and CDR2 is FQNEAQ (reference sequence). The CDR3 DNA follows: TGTGCCAGCAGCTTAGTTACAGGGGGCCTATTGGACACCGGGGAGCTGTTTTTT. It codes for CASSLVTGGLLDTGELFF. The variable domain in full, completed from reference TRBV7-9 and TRBJ2-2, reads DTGVSQNPRHKITKRGQNVTFRCDPISEHNRLYWYRQTLGQGPEFLTYFQNEAQLEKSRLLSDRFSAERPKGSFSTLEIQRTEQGDSAMYLCASSLVTGGLLDTGELFFGEGSRLTVL.

The gene calls are TRBV28 and TRBJ2-7; perhaps TRBD2 as D (5 bases). CDR1 is MDHEN and CDR2 is SYDVKM in the germline V gene. The CDR3 length is 14 residues. Deletions cut 2 bases from V and 5 bases from J, with 13 bases between. CDR3 amino acids: CASSLARWGDEQYF. The CDR3 region has the DNA TGTGCCAGCAGTTTAGCTCGGTGGGGAGACGAGCAGTACTTC. The full variable domain, in which reference TRBV28 and TRBJ2-7 provide the parts outside the CDR3, is DVKVTQSSRYLVKRTGEKVFLECVQDMDHENMFWYRQDPGLGLRLIYFSYDVKMKEKGDIPEGYSVSREKKERFSLILESASTNQTSMYLCASSLARWGDEQYFGPGTRLTVT.

This clonotype occurred a few times. One junction end disagrees with the germline gene, perhaps due to a read error. This chain connects TRBV6-1 to TRBJ1-4, with D possibly matching TRBD1 (5 bases). From germline, CDR1 is MNHNS and CDR2 SASEGT. This CDR3 has 14 amino acids. CDR3 in amino acids: CANSRVGGNEKLFF. The CDR3 DNA reads TGTGCCAACAGTCGGGTCGGGGGAAATGAAAAACTGTTTTTT.

Of note for this clonotype: At one end, the junction sequence differs from germline, possibly due to a read error. The chain couples TRBV7-3 to TRBJ2-3, with 7 bases that match TRBD1. CDR1 and CDR2 (germline): SGHTA, FQGTGA. This CDR3 is built from 15 residues. The CDR3 loop is CASSLLGTEVDTQCF. CDR3 nucleotides: TGTGCCAGCAGCTTATTGGGGACAGAAGTGGATACGCAGTGTTTT.

This clonotype was picked up a small number of times. The genes are TRBV6-2 or TRBV6-3 and TRBJ2-3; 8 nucleotides match TRBD2. Losses at the gene ends were 4 bases for V and 3 bases for J; bases not matched to a gene: 6. CDR3 length equals 15 residues. Per germline, CDR1 MNHEY and CDR2 SVGEGT. The DNA of the CDR3 is TGTGCCAGCAGTTTCTGGATAGCGGGGACAGATACGCAGTATTTT. This codes for CASSFWIAGTDTQYF.

V is TRBV4-3 and J is TRBJ1-4, with a weak D call TRBD1 (5 bases). CDR1 and CDR2 (germline): LGHNA, YSLEER. Between the trimmed V and J ends, which lost 0 bases and 3 bases, there was a span of 14 bases. The CDR3 loop spans 17 amino acids. CDR3 sequence: CASSQDRWQGPNEKLFF. CDR3 bases: TGCGCCAGCAGCCAAGATAGGTGGCAGGGCCCTAATGAAAAACTGTTTTTT.

This clonotype was seen a few times. The chain joins TRBV2 to TRBJ2-3; the match to TRBD1 covers 7 bases. Unmatched junction bases numbered 4, after V lost 7 bases and J lost 3 bases. Germline CDR1 is SNHLY and CDR2 is FYNNEI. The CDR3 has 13 residues. The chain's CDR3 is CASNTGETDTQYF. In nucleotides, the CDR3 is TGTGCCAGCAATACAGGGGAAACAGATACGCAGTATTTT.

This clonotype was counted a few times. This chain uses TRBV20-1 with TRBJ2-1; D uncertain. CDR1 and CDR2 (germline): DFQATT, SNEGSKA (reference sequence). V was shortened by 6 bases and J by 8 bases, with 14 bases between the two germline ends. The CDR3 spans 12 residues. CDR3 nucleotide sequence: TGCAGTGCCCTCCCGGCTACAGATGAGCAGTTCTTC. Its protein product is CSALPATDEQFF.

This clonotype was counted a few times. V and J are TRBV28 and TRBJ1-4; D gene uncertain. Germline-derived CDR1 and CDR2 are MDHEN and SYDVKM. The CDR3 contains 14 residues. Trimming took off 7 bases at V and 5 bases at J, with 14 bases between the two ends. Written as DNA, the CDR3 is TGTGCCAGCAACCAAATCCCGCAGAATGAAAAACTGTTTTTT. Residues: CASNQIPQNEKLFF.

This clonotype was picked up a small number of times. The genes are TRBV12-3 or TRBV12-4 and TRBJ1-6, with 7 bases identical to TRBD1. This CDR3 spans 14 amino acids. Trimming removed 4 bases from V and 6 bases from J; junction bases left unmatched: 3. The CDR3: CASSWDSGNSPLHF. DNA of the CDR3: TGTGCCAGCAGTTGGGACAGCGGTAATTCACCCCTCCACTTT.

V gene TRBV5-1 combines with J gene TRBJ2-7, with D hard to call. This CDR3 contains 12 residues. Trimming shortened V by 3 bases and J by 3 bases, and 7 bases separated the two germline ends. Looked up from germline, CDR1 is SGHRS and CDR2 is YFSETQ. Here the CDR3 DNA reads TGCGCCAGCAGCTCTGACCTCTACGAGCAGTACTTC. It translates to CASSSDLYEQYF.

There are a few counts of this clonotype. The chain links TRBV6-2 or TRBV6-3 to TRBJ1-5; D gene ambiguous. Germline V gene lookup returns CDR1 MNHEY and CDR2 SVGEGT. The CDR3 is 12 amino acids. V lost 9 bases, J lost 3 bases, and 9 bases lay in between. In nucleotides, the CDR3 is TGTGCCAGTAAGGATATCAATCAGCCCCAGCATTTT. This codes for CASKDINQPQHF.

This chain connects TRBV7-9 to TRBJ1-1, with D perhaps matching TRBD1 (5 bases). CDR3 length equals 14 residues. V lost 4 bases, J lost 3 bases, and 12 bases lay in between. Germline CDR1 SEHNR, CDR2 FQNEAQ (reference sequence). The CDR3 loop is CASSSGAGHTEAFF. The CDR3 region has the DNA TGTGCCAGCAGCTCTGGGGCAGGGCACACTGAAGCTTTCTTT.

In this sample, this clonotype turned up a few times. V and J are TRBV29-1 and TRBJ2-1; 12 nucleotides line up with TRBD2. The CDR3 contains 15 residues. V was pared by 2 bases and J by 2 bases, with 1 base of the junction left unmatched. CDR1 and CDR2 (germline): SQVTM, ANQGSEA. The chain's CDR3 is CSVELAGGPYNEQFF. CDR3 coding DNA: TGCAGCGTTGAACTAGCGGGAGGGCCCTACAATGAGCAGTTCTTC.

The CDR3 DNA is TGCAGTGCTAGAGATCCGGACAGGGGGCAGGACGAGCAGTACTTC. It translates to CSARDPDRGQDEQYF. The J gene is TRBJ2-7, the V gene TRBV20-1, with 11 bases matching TRBD1. The CDR3 contains 15 residues. The germline V gene encodes CDR1 DFQATT and CDR2 SNEGSKA (reference sequence). V was pared by 0 bases and J by 5 bases, with 6 bases of the junction left unmatched.

For the CDR3, the DNA is TGTGCCAGCAGCCCTGGGAAAGGCTACACCTTC. Translating gives CASSPGKGYTF. The chain employs TRBV7-8 and TRBJ1-2; no definite D call. Germline V CDR1 and CDR2: SGHVS, FQNEAQ. The CDR3 covers 11 residues. Trimming cost V 5 bases and J 8 bases, with 9 bases left between them.

In this sample, this clonotype turned up a few times. The chain combines TRBV6-2 or TRBV6-3 with TRBJ2-1; D perhaps matches TRBD2 (6 bases). The J call is uncertain, as TRBJ2-7 better fits the DNA end. The germline V gene encodes CDR1 MNHEY and CDR2 SVGEGT. The CDR3 runs to 15 residues. CDR3 DNA: TGTGCCAGCAGTTACGGGGGGACGGTCGCCTACGAGCAGTACTTC. Protein product: CASSYGGTVAYEQYF.

This chain connects TRBV20-1 to TRBJ2-3; the D is unclear. This CDR3 spans 10 amino acids. V dropped 5 bases and J dropped 10 bases, with 10 bases sitting between them. Germline loops: CDR1 DFQATT, CDR2 SNEGSKA (reference sequence). The CDR3 DNA sequence: TGCAGTGCTCTCTACTCCTCGCAGTATTTT. Its translation is CSALYSSQYF.